This T cell receptor (beta chain) came from a study of OX40 agonist ivuxolimab in advanced cancers. Overall study: Head and neck, renal cell, melanoma or hepatocellular carcinoma were the cancers that dose-escalation patients had. Study-level findings and limits: Low normalized T-cell clonal expansion was additionally recorded for some nonresponders.

Comment on this clone: Antigen specificity is unknown.

Clones were sequenced by immunoSEQ multiplex PCR, and TCRdb holds only the in-frame ones, with some missing. The sample shows about 53,000 clones, approximately 75% of them seen only once. Germline assignment: CDR1 SGHTA and CDR2 FQGTGA. The J segment lost 7 bases and the V segment lost 5 bases, leaving 5 bases of the junction unmatched. This CDR3 is built from 16 residues. This sequence was found in an adult with an advanced solid tumor such as melanoma, head and neck, liver or kidney cancer. The J gene is TRBJ2-1, the V gene TRBV7-3; 16 bases match TRBD2. Sequencing was performed on CD4+ or CD8+ T cells sorted from blood, taken in a trial of the OX40 agonist ivuxolimab. CDR3 loop: CASSRGTSGRANEQFF. The CDR3 nucleotides are TGTGCCAGCAGCCGAGGGACTAGCGGGAGGGCAAATGAGCAGTTCTTC.